This T cell receptor (beta chain) was identified in a study of cytomegalovirus exposure and HLA in healthy donors. Broader study findings: Confirmation was obtained in vitro that a few CMV-associated chains are specific for CMV antigens. Reported performance of the classifier showed diagnosis of cytomegalovirus status with high specificity and sensitivity.

About this clone: Antigen: not known.

Germline trimming cut 4 bases from V and 4 bases from J; bases unmatched to any gene: 9. Germline-derived CDR1 and CDR2 are SGHTA and FQGNSA. This CDR3 comprises 15 residues. PCR primers comprised 60 Vbeta and 13 Jbeta primers. Assay used: immunoSEQ multiplex PCR; TCRdb lists only in-frame clones, some missing. Of 240,000 or so clones listed, 82% were seen once; the top ten hold 4.5% to 6%. The chain has TRBV7-2 and TRBJ1-1, with TRBD1 identical over 7 bases. Material for sequencing was PBMCs. The sequence came from a woman aged 40-49 years in good health and CMV-seropositive. The CDR3 spells CASSSLGQAATEAFF. In DNA, the CDR3 is TGTGCCAGCAGCTCATTAGGACAGGCGGCCACTGAAGCTTTCTTT.